The 31 T cell receptor beta chains below come from one sample, sequenced in a study of identifying expanded T cells in peripheral blood. Here immunoSEQ multiplex PCR was the method, and the copy in TCRdb shows in-frame clones only, minus some. Among about 110,000 clones listed, 85% to 90% were seen once. The sample was blood. All receptors come from a person between 18 and 75 years old in good health.

This chain uses TRBV15 with TRBJ2-1; 9 bases are shared with TRBD1. The CDR3 covers 16 residues. Germline CDR1 reads LNHNV; CDR2 reads YYDKDF (reference sequence). J lost 8 bases, V lost 5 bases, and 13 bases had no gene match. This chain's CDR3 is CATSEGGGQGFDEQFF. Written as DNA, the CDR3 is TGTGCCACCAGCGAGGGCGGGGGACAGGGTTTCGATGAGCAGTTCTTC.

The genes are TRBV13 and TRBJ2-1; the match to TRBD2 covers 8 bases. From germline, CDR1 is PRHDT and CDR2 FYEKMQ (reference sequence). Germline trimming cut 1 base from V and 5 bases from J; bases unmatched to any gene: 4. The CDR3 sequence is 15 residues long. The CDR3 region has the DNA TGTGCCAGCAGCTTAGTTGGGACTAGAGACAATGAGCAGTTCTTC. Translating it yields CASSLVGTRDNEQFF. Full variable domain (outside the CDR3, taken from reference TRBV13 and TRBJ2-1): AAGVIQSPRHLIKEKRETATLKCYPIPRHDTVYWYQQGPGQDPQFLISFYEKMQSDKGSIPDRFSAQQFSDYHSELNMSSLELGDSALYFCASSLVGTRDNEQFFGPGTRLTVL.

The chain employs TRBV11-3 and TRBJ1-2; 9 bases fit TRBD1. V dropped 4 bases and J dropped 3; count of bases not matched to a gene: 3. Germline assignment: CDR1 SGHNT and CDR2 YENEEA. The CDR3 runs 14 residues. CDR3 sequence reads: CASSSGQGHYGYTF. Written as DNA, the CDR3 is TGTGCCAGCAGCTCCGGACAGGGGCACTATGGCTACACCTTC.

CDR3 DNA sequence: TGTGCCAGCAGCTTATTAGCGTCAGAGACCCAGTACTTC. It encodes CASSLLASETQYF. The chain uses TRBV5-4 and TRBJ2-5, with D tentatively TRBD2 (5 bases). The V end was cut by 2 bases, the J end by 4 bases, with 9 bases between. Germline V CDR1 and CDR2: SGHNT, YYREEE (reference sequence). The CDR3 totals 13 residues.

The chain recombines TRBV13 with TRBJ2-3; D remains unclear. Trimming took 6 bases from V and 3 from J, leaving 4 bases between them. The CDR3 runs 11 residues. Germline CDR1 reads PRHDT; CDR2 reads FYEKMQ (reference sequence). This chain's CDR3 is CASRPTDTQYF. DNA of the CDR3: TGTGCCAGCAGGCCTACAGATACGCAGTATTTT.

The V call is TRBV11-2, the J call TRBJ2-3; D is undetermined. CDR1 and CDR2 (germline): SGHAT, FQNNGV. Trimming left V 3 bases short and J 0 bases short, with 7 bases between. There are 14 residues in the CDR3. CDR3 in DNA: TGTGCCAGCAGCTTGCAGCAGAGCACAGATACGCAGTATTTT. Translation: CASSLQQSTDTQYF.

The CDR3 sequence is CASSPYTGTQYF. CDR3 DNA sequence: TGTGCCAGCAGTCCGTACACCGGTACGCAGTATTTT. The genes are TRBV6-6 and TRBJ2-3; no definite D call. The CDR3 has 12 residues. Germline-derived CDR1 and CDR2 are MNHNY and SVGAGI (reference sequence). Trimming left V 5 bases short and J 8 bases short, with 11 bases between.

J is TRBJ2-3 and V is TRBV6-6; D assignment may be TRBD1 or TRBD2 (6 bases each). V lost 5 bases, J lost 2 bases, and 11 bases lay in between. The V gene's germline CDR1 is MNHNY and CDR2 SVGAGI (reference sequence). This CDR3 is 14 amino acids long. Written as DNA, the CDR3 is TGTGCCAGCAGTACCTGGGGGGCCACAGATACGCAGTATTTT. Amino acids: CASSTWGATDTQYF.

The rearrangement uses TRBV7-2 and TRBJ2-1; TRBD2 matches at 9 bases. There are 13 residues in the CDR3. Looked up from germline, CDR1 is SGHTA and CDR2 is FQGNSA. Trimming took 6 bases from V and 10 from J; bases not matched to a gene: 7. The CDR3 loop reads CASRASGAKEQFF. CDR3 in DNA: TGTGCCAGCAGGGCTAGCGGGGCCAAGGAGCAGTTCTTC.

J is TRBJ1-2 and V is TRBV27; 7 bases map to TRBD1. This CDR3 comprises 15 residues. V shed 0 bases and J 5 bases; nucleotides not matched to a gene: 6. The germline V gene has CDR1 MNHEY and CDR2 SMNVEV (reference sequence). The CDR3 DNA sequence: TGTGCCAGCAGTTTATCAGGGGGCGCCTGGTATGGCTACACCTTC. Translating gives CASSLSGGAWYGYTF.

V gene TRBV7-2 combines with J gene TRBJ1-2; D gene ambiguous. The CDR3 is 11 amino acids. CDR1 and CDR2 (germline): SGHTA, FQGNSA. Trimming stripped 3 bases from V and 5 bases from J, with 4 bases between. In DNA, the CDR3 is TGTGCCAGCAGCTTGTTGTATGGCTACACCTTC. Translating gives CASSLLYGYTF.

This sequence joins TRBV5-4 and TRBJ2-2; TRBD1 aligns across 11 bases. The length of the CDR3 is 15 residues. V lost 4 bases and J lost 5; bases outside the gene matches: 4. Germline loops: CDR1 SGHNT, CDR2 YYREEE (reference sequence). In nucleotides, the CDR3 is TGTGCCAGCAGCACGGACAGGGGGCGAACCGGGGAGCTGTTTTTT. It specifies CASSTDRGRTGELFF.

The chain joins TRBV5-8 to TRBJ1-5, with D perhaps TRBD1 (6 bases). The CDR3 length is 15 residues. Germline values: CDR1 SGHTS, CDR2 YDEGEE. V was shortened by 5 bases and J by 0 bases, with 12 bases between the two germline ends. CDR3 in DNA: TGTGCCAGCAGGCCGTCGGACAGTAGCAATCAGCCCCAGCATTTT. The encoded protein is CASRPSDSSNQPQHF.

The genes are TRBV9 and TRBJ2-1, with a tentative D call TRBD2 (5 bases). The V end lost 6 bases, the J end lost 6 bases, and 16 bases lay between the germline ends. The V gene's germline CDR1 is SGDLS and CDR2 YYNGEE. This CDR3 is built from 14 residues. The CDR3 nucleotides are TGTGCCAGCAACCCGAGGGAAAACGGCAATGAGCAGTTCTTC. Protein sequence: CASNPRENGNEQFF.

This clone was seen a few times. The DNA for the CDR3 is TGTGCCAGTAGTATAGATCTGGGTCAGCCCCAGCATTTT. Its protein product is CASSIDLGQPQHF. The V and J genes are TRBV19 and TRBJ1-5; D is undetermined. Per the germline V gene, CDR1 is LNHDA and CDR2 is SQIVND (reference sequence). The CDR3 runs 13 residues. The germline V and J ends were trimmed by 0 bases and 6 bases, with 6 bases remaining between them.

The V gene is TRBV9, the J gene TRBJ1-3, with D unresolved. This CDR3 contains 14 residues. Trimming removed 0 bases at V and 4 bases at J, with 8 bases between. Per the germline V gene, CDR1 is SGDLS and CDR2 is YYNGEE. The CDR3 sequence is CASSVGSTGNTIYF. CDR3 in DNA: TGTGCCAGCAGCGTAGGGTCCACAGGAAACACCATATATTTT.

The V and J genes are TRBV4-3 and TRBJ1-4; 10 bases match TRBD1. In germline, CDR1 is LGHNA, CDR2 YSLEER. V lost 5 bases to trimming and J lost 7 bases; unmatched junction nucleotides: 4. This CDR3 is built from 14 residues. CDR3 sequence reads: CASSFRDRGEKLFF. The CDR3 nucleotides read TGCGCCAGCAGCTTCCGGGACAGGGGTGAAAAACTGTTTTTT.

This chain uses TRBV5-1 with TRBJ2-5, with TRBD2 identical over 12 bases. Germline CDR1 and CDR2: SGHRS and YFSETQ. Trimming at V came to 6 bases and at J to 5 bases, leaving 8 bases not matched to a gene. The CDR3 sequence is 15 residues long. The CDR3 DNA is TGCGCCAGCACTTCCCTAGCGGGGGGGCTGGAGACCCAGTACTTC. Protein product: CASTSLAGGLETQYF.

With regard to this clone: This sample includes further DNA sequences coding for the same CDR3. This chain uses TRBV7-9 with TRBJ2-1; D uncertain. Per germline, CDR1 SEHNR and CDR2 FQNEAQ (reference sequence). The CDR3 runs 14 residues. The ends were cut back, 2 bases at V and 3 bases at J, with 8 bases in the middle. CDR3 nucleotides: TGTGCCAGCAGCTTACAAGGAGTCTACAATGAGCAGTTCTTC. Its protein product is CASSLQGVYNEQFF.

The rearrangement joins TRBV4-3 to TRBJ2-2, with a weak D call TRBD1 (5 bases). Germline CDR1 LGHNA, CDR2 YSLEER. The CDR3 runs to 16 residues. The ends were cut back, 1 base at V and 7 bases at J, with 16 bases in the middle. As DNA, the CDR3 is TGCGCCAGCAGCCAAGTAGGGGTCTCCTTCGGCGGGGAGCTGTTTTTT. It codes for CASSQVGVSFGGELFF.

This clone was detected a few times. This chain connects TRBV19 to TRBJ1-2; 7 positions agree with TRBD1. Germline loops: CDR1 LNHDA, CDR2 SQIVND (reference sequence). This CDR3 has 12 amino acids. V lost 9 bases to trimming and J lost 5 bases; unmatched junction nucleotides: 6. The CDR3 DNA sequence: TGTGCCAGCGACCACAGGGGATATGGCTACACCTTC. Amino acid sequence: CASDHRGYGYTF.

In regard to this clone: One end of the junction is discordant with germline, which a read error may explain. J is TRBJ2-5 and V is TRBV7-2; 11 bases align to TRBD2. This CDR3 has 12 amino acids. Germline CDR1 is SGHTA and CDR2 is FQGNSA. CDR3 DNA: TGTGCCAGCAGCACCATAGCGGGGGGGCCAAACTTC. Its protein is CASSTIAGGPNF.

The chain couples TRBV29-1 to TRBJ1-1; D call uncertain. Looked up from germline, CDR1 is SQVTM and CDR2 is ANQGSEA. V lost 4 bases and J 0 bases, leaving 9 bases between the germline ends. The CDR3 is made up of 13 amino acids. As DNA, the CDR3 is TGCAGCGTTGCAGGTAAAATGAACACTGAAGCTTTCTTT. It is translated as CSVAGKMNTEAFF.

This clone was observed a single time. The chain has TRBV4-3 and TRBJ2-3; possibly TRBD1 or TRBD2 for D (6 bases each). The CDR3 is 16 residues long. With 3 bases removed from V and 2 bases from J, the gap between germline ends came to 15 bases. CDR1 is LGHNA, CDR2 YSLEER, per germline. CDR3 DNA sequence: TGCGCCAGCAGCCACCCGAGGGGGGCCTACACAGATACGCAGTATTTT. This gives the protein CASSHPRGAYTDTQYF.

This clone is labeled large. Distinct nucleotide sequences in the sample also encode this CDR3. J is TRBJ1-3 and V is TRBV6-5; the D gene is possibly TRBD1 (5 bases). The CDR3 spans 14 residues. V lost 3 bases and J 1 base, leaving 7 bases between the germline ends. CDR1 and CDR2 (germline): MNHEY, SVGAGI. The CDR3 sequence is CASSYGGSGNTIYF. CDR3 DNA: TGTGCCAGCAGTTATGGGGGTTCTGGAAACACCATATATTTT.

The chain links TRBV19 to TRBJ2-2; 9 positions agree with TRBD1. CDR3 length: 14 residues. Germline V gives CDR1 LNHDA, CDR2 SQIVND (reference sequence). The J segment lost 1 base and the V segment lost 10 bases, leaving 4 bases of the junction unmatched. CDR3 in DNA: TGTGCCACCGCGGACAGGGGGAACACCGGGGAGCTGTTTTTT. This codes for CATADRGNTGELFF.

The V call is TRBV29-1, the J call TRBJ2-3; D remains ambiguous. The CDR3 loop spans 13 amino acids. Trimming pared 6 bases from V and 2 bases from J, leaving 12 bases between. The germline CDR1 and CDR2 sequences are SQVTM and ANQGSEA. The chain's CDR3 is CSVRTSYTDTQYF. CDR3 bases: TGCAGCGTCCGGACCTCATACACAGATACGCAGTATTTT.

The J gene is TRBJ2-2, the V gene TRBV19; either TRBD1 or TRBD2 may fit D (5 bases each). The CDR3 totals 15 residues. V lost 5 bases and J 6 bases, leaving 16 bases between the germline ends. Germline V gene sequence: CDR1 LNHDA, CDR2 SQIVND (reference sequence). CDR3 nucleotide sequence: TGTGCCAGTAGTGTGGGGGTTCCCCCCGCCGGGGAGCTGTTTTTT. The encoded protein is CASSVGVPPAGELFF.

The rearrangement uses TRBV15 and TRBJ1-1; possibly TRBD1 for D (5 bases). V was shortened by 1 base and J by 7 bases, with 13 bases between the two germline ends. This CDR3 is 14 amino acids long. The V gene's germline CDR1 is LNHNV and CDR2 YYDKDF (reference sequence). CDR3 residues: CATSRGEGTNEAFF. For the CDR3, the DNA is TGTGCCACCAGCAGAGGGGAAGGGACGAATGAAGCTTTCTTT. The variable domain in full, with the rest retrieved from reference TRBV15 and TRBJ1-1, is DAMVIQNPRYQVTQFGKPVTLSCSQTLNHNVMYWYQQKSSQAPKLLFHYYDKDFNNEADTPDNFQSRRPNTSFCFLDIRSPGLGDTAMYLCATSRGEGTNEAFFGQGTRLTVV.

This rearrangement joins TRBV7-7 to TRBJ2-2; TRBD1 aligns across 7 bases. V lost 5 bases to trimming and J lost 5 bases; unmatched junction nucleotides: 14. Germline CDR1 and CDR2: SSHAT and FNYEAQ (reference sequence). The CDR3 consists of 17 residues. CDR3 DNA: TGTGCCAGCAGCCTCGAAGGGGGCACAGGGAAAACCGGGGAGCTGTTTTTT. It is translated as CASSLEGGTGKTGELFF.

The V gene is TRBV7-9, the J gene TRBJ2-3; 7 nucleotides line up with TRBD1. With V trimmed by 5 bases and J by 0 bases, 8 bases remained unmatched. The CDR3 loop spans 16 amino acids. Germline CDR1 reads SEHNR; CDR2 reads FQNEAQ (reference sequence). CDR3 in DNA: TGTGCCAGCAGCCTCTCCGGGACAGAGAGCACAGATACGCAGTATTTT. It yields the protein CASSLSGTESTDTQYF.